Shown below are 6 T cell receptor beta chains from a single sample sequenced in a study of CD8 T cells in ankylosing spondylitis. Which antigens these TCRs recognize remains unknown. Regarding the study as a whole: A TCR beta motif made of about eight highly homologous variants seemed typical of ankylosing spondylitis blood.

Each CDR3 protein is one row after TCRdb ran MiXCR on the 5' RACE reads. This sample has around 94,000 distinct CDR3 sequences; about 9% occur once, and the top ten carry under 35%. Sample: blood, either unsorted or a sorted T cell fraction (not recorded which). The receptors originated from a male donor with ankylosing spondylitis.

This clonotype was picked up a small number of times. This rearrangement joins TRBV5-1 to TRBJ2-1; 11 nucleotides line up with TRBD2. CDR1 and CDR2 (germline): SGHRS, YFSETQ. The CDR3 sequence is 16 residues long. Trimming took 4 bases from V and 5 from J; bases not matched to a gene: 8. The CDR3 DNA reads TGCGCCAGCAGCGGCCTACTAGCGGGAGTCCACAATGAGCAGTTCTTC. Its translation is CASSGLLAGVHNEQFF.

This clonotype was observed a few times. V gene TRBV12-3 or TRBV12-4 combines with J gene TRBJ1-1; no definite D call. V shed 2 bases and J shed 1 base, with 8 bases lying between them. This CDR3 has 14 residues. The CDR3 loop reads CASSLPGSNTEAFF. The CDR3 DNA is TGTGCCAGCAGTTTACCTGGCTCGAACACTGAAGCTTTCTTT.

The chain links TRBV5-5 to TRBJ2-7; TRBD1 aligns across 9 bases. The CDR3 consists of 16 residues. The V gene end was trimmed by 5 bases and the J gene end by 2 bases; junction bases not matched to a gene: 11. Per germline, CDR1 SGHKS and CDR2 YYEKEE (reference sequence). CDR3 residues: CASSIRPGQGAYEQYF. CDR3 sequence (DNA): TGTGCCAGCAGTATCCGACCGGGACAGGGCGCCTACGAGCAGTACTTC.

Ten or more counts support this clonotype. The chain links TRBV2 to TRBJ1-2; D is undetermined. V dropped 3 bases and J dropped 7 bases, with 6 bases sitting between them. CDR1 and CDR2 (germline): SNHLY, FYNNEI. This CDR3 region has 11 residues. The CDR3 loop reads CASSDEGGYTF. DNA for the CDR3: TGTGCCAGCAGTGATGAGGGTGGCTACACCTTC.

This clonotype has only a few counts. This chain links TRBV5-1 with TRBJ2-2, with D perhaps matching TRBD2 (5 bases). Germline lookup yields CDR1 SGHRS and CDR2 YFSETQ. This CDR3 contains 17 residues. V gave up 1 base and J gave up 7 bases, with 20 bases separating them. The chain's CDR3 is CASSLSGGGEMGGELFF. The CDR3 DNA sequence: TGCGCCAGCAGCTTGTCGGGCGGAGGAGAGATGGGCGGGGAGCTGTTTTTT.

The CDR3 loop reads CASSQVEGAETQYF. As DNA, the CDR3 is TGTGCCAGCAGCCAAGTAGAGGGGGCGGAGACCCAGTACTTC. The chain links TRBV3-1 to TRBJ2-5; 7 bases agree with TRBD1. Germline CDR1 reads LGHDT; CDR2 reads YNNKEL (reference sequence). CDR3 length: 14 amino acids. Unmatched junction bases numbered 4, after V lost 1 base and J lost 5 bases.